This TCR beta chain was sequenced during a study of shared clonotypes between healthy human individuals. Looking at the study overall: CD4 naive cells filled three plates per donor, CD4 memory three, CD8 naive two and CD8 memory one. Points from the study as a whole: Generally, naive subsets came out with larger estimated richness than memory subsets.

Worth noting for this clone: Its cognate antigen is unknown.

Donors were healthy HIV-negative adults without recent acute infections or vaccinations. Partitioning of CD4+ cells yielded a CD45RA+ naive subset and a CD45RA-negative memory subset. This CDR3 spans 14 amino acids. V was cut by 8 bases and J by 2 bases, with 15 bases left in between. CDR1 is MDHEN, CDR2 SYDVKM, per germline. The repertoire was sequenced with immunoSEQ multiplex PCR; TCRdb's copy has only in-frame clones and lacks some. The sample contains more than 900,000 clones, about four fifths of which appear only once. The sample consisted of memory CD4+ T cells from PBMCs. Noted subset: CD45RA-negative fraction. The clonotype originates from a young man in good health. Some clones in this sample may be carry-over from other donors' samples. This rearrangement joins TRBV28 to TRBJ2-5, with D possibly being TRBD1 (6 bases). DNA for the CDR3: TGTGCCAGCGGACGGGACAATCTACAAGAGACCCAGTACTTC. This sequence encodes CASGRDNLQETQYF.